This T cell receptor beta chain derives from a study of cytomegalovirus exposure and HLA in healthy donors. Per germline, CDR1 LNHDA and CDR2 SQIVND (reference sequence). The CDR3 totals 16 residues. Trimming at V came to 3 bases and at J to 4 bases, leaving 9 bases not matched to a gene. As regards this clone: Its antigen is as yet unknown.

Both 60 Vbeta primers and 13 Jbeta primers went into the PCR. Sequencing was performed with immunoSEQ multiplex PCR; in TCRdb, only in-frame clones are kept and a portion is missing. The sample has 130,000 to 150,000 clones, about 78% seen once. Study-wide results and limits: Fewer N-insertions (relative to the roughly 610-donor mean) were reportedly seen in an Asian-associated ancestry cluster in a later analysis. A prior analysis recorded that most TCR beta V segments were productive about 90% or about 30% of the time.

The chain has TRBV19 and TRBJ2-3, with 8 nucleotides matching TRBD2. Sequenced: PBMCs. This clonotype was sampled from a middle-aged man in good health and CMV-seropositive. The CDR3 nucleotides are TGTGCCAGTAGTATCGCGGGGACTAGACTTTCAGATACGCAGTATTTT. This codes for CASSIAGTRLSDTQYF.